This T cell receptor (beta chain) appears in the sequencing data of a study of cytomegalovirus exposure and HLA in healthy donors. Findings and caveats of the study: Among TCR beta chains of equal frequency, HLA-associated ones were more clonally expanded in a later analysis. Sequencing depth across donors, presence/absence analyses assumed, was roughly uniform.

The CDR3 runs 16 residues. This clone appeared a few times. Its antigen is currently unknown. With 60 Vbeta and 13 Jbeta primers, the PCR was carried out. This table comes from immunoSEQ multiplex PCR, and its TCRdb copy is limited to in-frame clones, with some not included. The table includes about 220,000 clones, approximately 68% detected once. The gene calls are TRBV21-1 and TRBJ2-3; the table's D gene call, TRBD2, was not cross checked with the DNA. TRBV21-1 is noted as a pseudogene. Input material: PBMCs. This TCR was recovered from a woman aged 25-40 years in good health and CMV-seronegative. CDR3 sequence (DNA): TGTGCCAGCAGCAAAGCAGGAAAGCGCTCGCCAGATACGCAGTATTTT. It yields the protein CASSKAGKRSPDTQYF.